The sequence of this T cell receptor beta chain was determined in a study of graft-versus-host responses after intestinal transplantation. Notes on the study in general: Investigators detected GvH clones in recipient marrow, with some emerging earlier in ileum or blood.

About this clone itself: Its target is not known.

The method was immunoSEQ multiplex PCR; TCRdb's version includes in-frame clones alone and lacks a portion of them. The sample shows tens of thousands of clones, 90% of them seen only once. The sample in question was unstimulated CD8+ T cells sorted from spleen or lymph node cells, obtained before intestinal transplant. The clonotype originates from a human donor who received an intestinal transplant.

CDR3 sequence (DNA): TGTGCCAGCAGCCCCTCGCCTAGCGGGGCCGGGGAGCTGTTTTTT. This encodes CASSPSPSGAGELFF. The chain couples TRBV11-2 to TRBJ2-2, with 9 bases aligning to TRBD2. The CDR3 length is 15 residues. CDR1 and CDR2 (germline): SGHAT, FQNNGV. Trimming removed 5 bases from V and 6 bases from J; junction bases left unmatched: 7.